The 12 T cell receptor beta chains in this list originate from one sample, sequenced in a study of T cell responses to AZD1222 COVID-19 vaccine. Profiled with immunoSEQ multiplex PCR; TCRdb holds only in-frame clones, not every one. The sample has 170,000 or so clones; just over 90% are singletons. The sequences come from peripheral blood, collected on day 0 of AZD1222 vaccination. All receptors derive from an adult in good health.

This chain links TRBV2 with TRBJ2-3; TRBD2 agrees at 9 bases. The CDR3 spans 17 residues. The V segment lost 3 bases and the J segment 0 bases; nucleotides outside the gene matches: 7. Germline values: CDR1 SNHLY, CDR2 FYNNEI. The CDR3 region is CASSDGVAGDSTDTQYF. CDR3 nucleotides: TGTGCCAGCAGTGATGGGGTAGCGGGGGATAGCACAGATACGCAGTATTTT.

This clone was seen a few times. The chain's CDR3 is CASSFRLGGGYNEQFF. For the CDR3, the DNA is TGTGCCAGCAGTTTCCGCCTGGGCGGGGGTTACAATGAGCAGTTCTTC. The chain carries TRBV6-5 and TRBJ2-1; TRBD2 matches at 7 bases. Germline V CDR1 and CDR2: MNHEY, SVGAGI. The CDR3 is 16 amino acids. J gave up 4 bases and V 4 bases, and 10 bases lay outside the gene matches.

J is TRBJ2-7 and V is TRBV13, with D perhaps TRBD2 (6 bases). The length of the CDR3 is 14 residues. CDR1 is PRHDT, CDR2 FYEKMQ, per germline (reference sequence). Trimming took 4 bases from V and 3 from J, leaving 13 bases between them. The CDR3 DNA sequence: TGTGCCAGCAGCTCGCTGACTAGGGACTACGAGCAGTACTTC. This sequence encodes CASSSLTRDYEQYF.

The count of this clone is one. The chain links TRBV6-2 or TRBV6-3 to TRBJ2-1; 8 positions match TRBD1. The CDR3 consists of 18 residues. Germline-derived CDR1 and CDR2 are MNHEY and SVGEGT. Losses at the gene ends were 2 bases for V and 4 bases for J; bases not matched to a gene: 13. CDR3 DNA sequence: TGTGCCAGCAGTTACACCCCTCACAGGGGGAACACTTACAATGAGCAGTTCTTC. Translation gives CASSYTPHRGNTYNEQFF.

The rearrangement joins TRBV4-3 to TRBJ2-7, with 7 bases that match TRBD1. Germline V gives CDR1 LGHNA, CDR2 YSLEER. The J segment lost 6 bases and the V segment lost 0 bases, leaving 8 bases of the junction unmatched. This CDR3 has 15 amino acids. CDR3 sequence reads: CASSQEVRGSSEQYF. CDR3 DNA sequence: TGCGCCAGCAGCCAAGAGGTCAGGGGGTCATCCGAGCAGTACTTC.

The chain recombines TRBV5-4 with TRBJ2-1, with D perhaps assigned TRBD1 or TRBD2 (5 bases each). In germline, CDR1 is SGHNT, CDR2 YYREEE (reference sequence). The CDR3 covers 14 residues. V lost 5 bases, J lost 5 bases, and 14 bases lay in between. As DNA, the CDR3 is TGTGCCAGCAGAAAAGAGGGGCCTAACAATGAGCAGTTCTTC. This encodes CASRKEGPNNEQFF.

This clone was counted only a few times. Other DNA sequences in the sample encode the same CDR3. The V and J genes are TRBV6-2 or TRBV6-3 and TRBJ2-7, with D uncertain. CDR3 length: 11 residues. Trimming left V 5 bases short and J 0 bases short, with 2 bases between. The V gene's germline CDR1 is MNHEY and CDR2 SVGEGT. The CDR3 bases are TGTGCCAGCAGTCGCTCCTACGAGCAGTACTTC. This encodes CASSRSYEQYF.

The gene calls are TRBV5-1 and TRBJ1-2; D unresolved. From germline, CDR1 is SGHRS and CDR2 YFSETQ. CDR3 size: 13 residues. The V and J ends lost 0 bases and 3 bases respectively, with 6 bases between them. The DNA for the CDR3 is TGCGCCAGCAGCTTGGGGGAGGACTATGGCTACACCTTC. It is translated as CASSLGEDYGYTF.

V gene TRBV3-1 (or the pseudogene TRBV3-2) combines with J gene TRBJ2-1; 12 positions match TRBD2. Germline CDR1 and CDR2: LGHDT and YNNKEL (reference sequence). The CDR3 is 15 amino acids. V was clipped by 4 bases and J by 12 bases; unmatched bases: 10. The CDR3 region is CASSLSSGLAGSQFF. CDR3 DNA: TGTGCCAGCAGCCTCTCCTCCGGACTAGCGGGGTCGCAGTTCTTC.

The chain uses TRBV7-9 and TRBJ2-1; D remains ambiguous. Looked up from germline, CDR1 is SEHNR and CDR2 is FQNEAQ (reference sequence). The CDR3 is 14 amino acids. V shed 4 bases and J shed 8 bases, with 15 bases lying between them. The CDR3 nucleotides read TGTGCCAGCAGCTACGGCAGAACGACCGATGAGCAGTTCTTC. Amino acids: CASSYGRTTDEQFF.

CDR3 protein: CASSLTGLAAEQYF. The DNA of the CDR3 is TGTGCCAGCAGCTTAACCGGACTAGCCGCCGAGCAGTACTTC. V usage is TRBV7-3 and J usage is TRBJ2-7, with TRBD2 matching 8 bases. This CDR3 has 14 residues. Losses at the gene ends were 0 bases for V and 6 bases for J; bases not matched to a gene: 4. CDR1 SGHTA and CDR2 FQGTGA come from the germline V gene.

V is TRBV9 and J is TRBJ2-3; 9 bases fit TRBD1. CDR3 length: 15 amino acids. Germline CDR1 is SGDLS and CDR2 is YYNGEE. V lost 3 bases, J lost 4 bases, and 6 bases stayed unmatched. CDR3 DNA: TGTGCCAGCAGCGCCTCGGGGGACAGGGCAGATACGCAGTATTTT. Translating gives CASSASGDRADTQYF.